Listed below are T cell receptor beta chains from one sample, sequenced in a study of T cells in Graves' hyperthyroidism and ophthalmopathy. TCRdb fed the multiplex PCR reads into MiXCR, producing one record per CDR3 protein. The data hold 650,000 to 800,000 distinct CDR3 sequences, with nearly 45% observed a single time. Input material: peripheral blood or thyroid tissue (not recorded which). The receptors stem from an adult man with Graves' disease, either hyperthyroidism or ophthalmopathy (not recorded which). Both conserved end residues are trimmed from each CDR3. D genes are given only for firm matches.

- | TRBV11-2 | ASRLTIPGQSGEQY
- | TRBV7-3 | ASSHSFGQEGYT
TRBD2 | TRBV10-3 | AIRGTSSYEQY
- | TRBV24-1 | ATSDGPGQNTGELF
TRBD1 | TRBV6-6 | ASSDIRDRGKEPLH
- | TRBV5-1 | ASSWNDGHTEAF
TRBD1 | TRBV5-1 | ASSLTGESYNSPLH
- | TRBV15 | ATSRDESGPQH
- | TRBV9 | ASSLLLGVGYGYT
- | TRBV29-1 | SVGRVGGGRTEAF
TRBD1 | TRBV20-1 | SAFNRQGGHEQY
TRBD1 | TRBV24-1 | AIGGQGGNQPQH
- | TRBV15 | ATSRDRAFNSPFH
- | TRBV20-1 | SARVTGPNQPQH
TRBD2 | TRBV7-8 | ASSLGLAGGSEQY
TRBD1 | TRBV7-2 | ASSSWDRAQETQY
- | TRBV20-1 | SSRDYTGTRVVQQY
- | TRBV20-1 | SASLAGSSYEQY
TRBD1 | TRBV25-1 | ASRRQGRDTEAF
- | TRBV19 | ASTGGTQPQH
TRBD1 | TRBV10-1 | ASRQGVGTEAF
TRBD1 | TRBV7-2 | ASSLVTGTEETQY
- | TRBV19 | ASSITPAGSYEQY
- | TRBV28 | ASSGVYSNQPQH
- | TRBV12-3/TRBV12-4 | ASSYSPASGNTIY
- | TRBV7-3 | ASSSPAPAVQETQY
- | TRBV20-1 | SASGQSLPQH
TRBD2 | TRBV7-8 | ASSELTGTTSGETQY
- | TRBV29-1 | SVEVGYGANVLT
TRBD2 | TRBV20-1 | SARTSGRLAETQY
TRBD1 | TRBV19 | ASSARQGGNSPLH
- | TRBV5-1 | ASSLDGAPLH
- | TRBV10-3 | AISESGSYNQPQH
TRBD1 | TRBV12-3/TRBV12-4 | ASSEAGQRNEKLF
- | TRBV29-1 | SVEDDAGQGNTIY
TRBD1 | TRBV24-1 | ATSEWTGGAAGNTIY
- | TRBV7-9 | ASSLDLAGPNSPLH
TRBD1 | TRBV4-2 | ASSHAQGLVVEAF
TRBD2 | TRBV7-3 | ASSLGGDQETQY
TRBD1 | TRBV2 | ASSEGQGLVDTIY
TRBD2 | TRBV15 | ATSRFSGGGISSYEQY
- | TRBV25-1 | ASSEYMGGANEKLF
- | TRBV20-1 | SARDREVGDTEAF
- | TRBV7-9 | ASSLDYVVVANTEAF
- | TRBV11-2 | ASSLHLSKNTEAF
- | TRBV7-6 | ASSLGPAQHYEQY